Given below is one TCR beta chain in context. Its antigen is as yet unknown. This sample is drawn from a study of long-term antiretroviral therapy in people with HIV. V gave up 6 bases and J gave up 5 bases; unmatched junction bases: 0. This CDR3 is 11 amino acids long. The germline CDR1 and CDR2 sequences are MNHEY and SMNVEV (reference sequence). Survey-level immunoSEQ v3.0 assays were run. Measured with immunoSEQ multiplex PCR; TCRdb has only the in-frame clones, and not every one. The data hold about 28,000 clones, with 84% observed a single time. Study findings and constraints: Dominance of pre-ART expanded clones persisted, fluctuating and often declining after ART. The range of CDR3 lengths in HIV repertoires proved narrower than that found in controls.

No fewer than two post-ART and no fewer than one pre-ART PBMC samples existed for each donor. Treated in the United States were all of the participants with HIV. This receptor was obtained from a man aged 18 to 30 with HIV. This rearrangement joins TRBV27 to TRBJ1-1; 7 bases map to TRBD1. The sequencing here drew on unsorted PBMCs, taken 0.4 years after starting antiretroviral therapy. The CDR3 reads CASSRGTEAFF. Written as DNA, the CDR3 is TGTGCCAGCAGCAGGGGGACTGAAGCTTTCTTT.